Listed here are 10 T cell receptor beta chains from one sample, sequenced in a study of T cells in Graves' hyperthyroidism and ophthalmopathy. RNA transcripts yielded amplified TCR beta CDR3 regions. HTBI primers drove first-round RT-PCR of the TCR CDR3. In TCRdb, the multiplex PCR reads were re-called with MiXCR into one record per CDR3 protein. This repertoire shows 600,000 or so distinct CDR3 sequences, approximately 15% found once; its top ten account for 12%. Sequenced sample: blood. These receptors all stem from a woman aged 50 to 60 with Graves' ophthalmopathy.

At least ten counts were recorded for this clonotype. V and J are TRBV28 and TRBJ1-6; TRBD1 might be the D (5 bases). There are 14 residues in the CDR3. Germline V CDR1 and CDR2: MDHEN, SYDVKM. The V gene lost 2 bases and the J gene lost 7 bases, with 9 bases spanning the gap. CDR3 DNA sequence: TGTGCCAGCAGTTTAGGCAGGGTAAATTCACCCCTCCACTTT. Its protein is CASSLGRVNSPLHF.

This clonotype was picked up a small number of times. As DNA, the CDR3 is TGTGCCAGCAGTTTATTTAAAAACCCTAATGAAAAACTGTTTTTT. The encoded protein is CASSLFKNPNEKLFF. The gene calls are TRBV27 and TRBJ1-4; D is unresolved. Germline V gene sequence: CDR1 MNHEY, CDR2 SMNVEV (reference sequence). This CDR3 contains 15 residues. The V and J ends lost 1 base and 3 bases respectively, with 9 bases between them.

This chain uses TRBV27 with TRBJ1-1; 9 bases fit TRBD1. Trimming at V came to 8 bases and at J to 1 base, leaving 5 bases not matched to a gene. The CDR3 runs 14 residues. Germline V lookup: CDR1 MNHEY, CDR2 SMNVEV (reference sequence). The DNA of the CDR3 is TGTGCCAGCCGGGACAGGGACACGAACACTGAAGCTTTCTTT. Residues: CASRDRDTNTEAFF.

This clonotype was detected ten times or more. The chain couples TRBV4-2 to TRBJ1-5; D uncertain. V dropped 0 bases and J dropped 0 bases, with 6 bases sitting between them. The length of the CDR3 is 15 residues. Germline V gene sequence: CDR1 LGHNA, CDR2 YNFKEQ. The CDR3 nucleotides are TGTGCCAGCAGCCAAGAGTTCGGTAGCAATCAGCCCCAGCATTTT. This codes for CASSQEFGSNQPQHF.

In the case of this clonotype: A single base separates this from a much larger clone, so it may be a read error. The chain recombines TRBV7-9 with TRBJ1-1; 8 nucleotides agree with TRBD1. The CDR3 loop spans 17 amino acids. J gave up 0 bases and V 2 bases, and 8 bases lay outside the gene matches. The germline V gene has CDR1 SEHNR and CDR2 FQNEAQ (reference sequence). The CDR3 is CASSLPKQGVLNTEAFF. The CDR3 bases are TGTGCCAGCAGCTTACCGAAACAGGGGGTTTTGAACACTGAAGCTTTCTTT.

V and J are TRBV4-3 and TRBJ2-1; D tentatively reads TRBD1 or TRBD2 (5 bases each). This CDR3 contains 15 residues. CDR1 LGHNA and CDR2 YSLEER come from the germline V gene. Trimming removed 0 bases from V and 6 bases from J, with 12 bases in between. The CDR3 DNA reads TGCGCCAGCAGCCAAGAAGGGTGGGACGGCAATGAGCAGTTCTTC. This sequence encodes CASSQEGWDGNEQFF.

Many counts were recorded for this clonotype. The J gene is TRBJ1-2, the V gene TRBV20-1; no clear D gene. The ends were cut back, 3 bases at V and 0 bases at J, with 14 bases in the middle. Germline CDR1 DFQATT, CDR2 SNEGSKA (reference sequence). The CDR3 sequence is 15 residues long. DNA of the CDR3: TGCAGTGCTAGGCCCGCGGGTTCAGCTAACTATGGCTACACCTTC. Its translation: CSARPAGSANYGYTF.

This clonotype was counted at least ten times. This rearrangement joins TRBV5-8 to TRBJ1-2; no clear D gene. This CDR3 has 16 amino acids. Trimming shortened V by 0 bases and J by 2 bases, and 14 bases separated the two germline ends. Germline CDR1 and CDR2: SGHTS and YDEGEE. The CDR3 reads CASSLEAGRQNYGYTF. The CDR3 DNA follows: TGTGCCAGCAGCTTGGAGGCAGGACGACAAAACTATGGCTACACCTTC.

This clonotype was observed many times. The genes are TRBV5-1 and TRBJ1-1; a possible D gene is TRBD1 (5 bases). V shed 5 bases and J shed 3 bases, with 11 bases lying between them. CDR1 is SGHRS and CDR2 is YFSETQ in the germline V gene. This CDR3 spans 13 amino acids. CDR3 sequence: CASRPVGDTEAFF. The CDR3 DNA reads TGCGCCAGCAGACCCGTGGGGGACACTGAAGCTTTCTTT.

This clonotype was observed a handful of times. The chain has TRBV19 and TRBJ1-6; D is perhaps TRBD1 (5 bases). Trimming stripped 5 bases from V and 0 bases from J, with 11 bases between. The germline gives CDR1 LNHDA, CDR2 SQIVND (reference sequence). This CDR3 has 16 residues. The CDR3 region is CASSSHRSSYNSPLHF. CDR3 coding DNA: TGTGCCAGTAGTTCCCACAGGAGCTCCTATAATTCACCCCTCCACTTT. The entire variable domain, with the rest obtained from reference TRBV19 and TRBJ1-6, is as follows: DGGITQSPKYLFRKEGQNVTLSCEQNLNHDAMYWYRQDPGQGLRLIYYSQIVNDFQKGDIAEGYSVSREKKESFPLTVTSAQKNPTAFYLCASSSHRSSYNSPLHFGNGTRLTVT.